The clone carrying this T cell receptor (beta chain) was observed once. This record belongs to a study of blood T cell repertoires in COVID-19. The protocol was immunoSEQ multiplex PCR, while the TCRdb copy is restricted to in-frame clones and leaves out a portion. The data hold under 300,000 clones, with roughly 80% observed a single time. Germline CDR1 is SNHLY and CDR2 is FYNNEI. This CDR3 is built from 13 residues. Trimming shortened V by 7 bases and J by 6 bases, and 14 bases separated the two germline ends. The rearrangement joins TRBV2 to TRBJ2-3; possible D gene TRBD2, 6 bases. The sequence was obtained from a woman older than 75 with acute or convalescent COVID-19. Sequenced input: peripheral blood. For the CDR3, the DNA is TGTGCCAGCATGAGGACTATCTCTGATACGCAGTATTTT. Protein: CASMRTISDTQYF.